The text below deals with one T cell receptor beta chain. The germline V gene encodes CDR1 SQVTM and CDR2 ANQGSEA. CDR3 size: 14 residues. V lost 0 bases, J lost 1 base, and 9 bases lay in between. This sample is part of a study of blood T cell repertoires in COVID-19. Overall study context: There were acute and convalescent COVID-19 samples, and they came from the United States, Italy and Spain.

Per the study methods: Reference gene primers were amplified, and this amplification served to estimate nucleated cell counts. Clones were sequenced by immunoSEQ multiplex PCR, and TCRdb holds only the in-frame ones, with some missing. V and J calls and clone size are copied from that table; D and trimming were computed from the DNA. The sample lists around 700,000 clones; approximately 90% were seen once. The sequencing sample was made of peripheral blood. This clonotype was sampled from a woman between 18 and 29 years old with acute or convalescent COVID-19. The rearrangement joins TRBV29-1 to TRBJ1-1, with D perhaps TRBD1 (5 bases). Here the CDR3 DNA reads TGCAGCGTTGAAGATGCGGGGGGGAACACTGAAGCTTTCTTT. Translation gives CSVEDAGGNTEAFF.